These T cell receptor beta chains were read from a single sample in a study of blood T cell repertoires in COVID-19. TCRdb's copy holds only in-frame clones and misses some; the assay was immunoSEQ multiplex PCR. Counted here are 200,000 to 300,000 clones, around 89% occurring once; the ten biggest clones make up around 4%. Specimen: PBMCs or T cells enriched from blood (not recorded which). The receptor set was obtained from a woman in her 30s who had recovered from COVID-19. Each CDR3 is given with its conserved first and last residue. The order of the fields is V gene, CDR3 length, D gene, J gene, clone size, CDR3 DNA, CDR3 protein. D genes are given only for firm matches. The size field is filled for only some rows; it gives once, few, many or a size class.

v_call: TRBV9
cdr3_length: 14
d_call: TRBD1
j_call: TRBJ1-2
clone_size: .
cdr3_nt: TGTGCCAGCAGCTCCGGGGACAGAGGGTATGGCTACACCTTC
cdr3_aa: CASSSGDRGYGYTF

v_call: TRBV27
cdr3_length: 15
d_call: .
j_call: TRBJ2-2
clone_size: few
cdr3_nt: TGTGCCAGCAAAAGTGAACGGGAAGTAACCGGGGAGCTGTTTTTT
cdr3_aa: CASKSEREVTGELFF

v_call: TRBV7-2
cdr3_length: 15
d_call: TRBD2
j_call: TRBJ2-5
clone_size: .
cdr3_nt: TGTGCCAGCAGCGCGGACTGGGGGGGCCAAGAGACCCAGTACTTC
cdr3_aa: CASSADWGGQETQYF

v_call: TRBV20-1
cdr3_length: 11
d_call: .
j_call: TRBJ1-2
clone_size: .
cdr3_nt: TGCAGTGCTGCACAGTTCTATGGCTACACCTTC
cdr3_aa: CSAAQFYGYTF

v_call: TRBV7-3
cdr3_length: 14
d_call: .
j_call: TRBJ2-1
clone_size: .
cdr3_nt: TGTGCCAGCAGCTTAACCTTAGCTGGGAATGAGCAGTTCTTC
cdr3_aa: CASSLTLAGNEQFF

v_call: TRBV11-2
cdr3_length: 17
d_call: .
j_call: TRBJ1-2
clone_size: .
cdr3_nt: TGTGCCAGCAGCCCCCTGTTCAAACCTCGGGGGGACTATGGCTACACCTTC
cdr3_aa: CASSPLFKPRGDYGYTF

v_call: TRBV5-5
cdr3_length: 15
d_call: .
j_call: TRBJ2-1
clone_size: .
cdr3_nt: TGTGCCAGCAGCTTGGTAGCAAGCTCCTACAATGAGCAGTTCTTC
cdr3_aa: CASSLVASSYNEQFF

v_call: TRBV7-8
cdr3_length: 17
d_call: TRBD1
j_call: TRBJ1-5
clone_size: .
cdr3_nt: TGTGCCAGCAGCTTAGTCCGGACAGGCAGGGGCAATCAGCCCCAGCATTTT
cdr3_aa: CASSLVRTGRGNQPQHF

v_call: TRBV7-2
cdr3_length: 15
d_call: TRBD2
j_call: TRBJ2-7
clone_size: .
cdr3_nt: TGTGCCAGCAGCTACCAAGCGGGGCTAGAATACGAGCAGTACTTC
cdr3_aa: CASSYQAGLEYEQYF

v_call: TRBV7-2
cdr3_length: 14
d_call: TRBD1
j_call: TRBJ1-2
clone_size: .
cdr3_nt: TGTGCCAGCAGCGCGACAGGGTCTCGCTATGGCTACACCTTC
cdr3_aa: CASSATGSRYGYTF

v_call: TRBV5-1
cdr3_length: 14
d_call: .
j_call: TRBJ1-1
clone_size: few
cdr3_nt: TGCGCCAGCATGGGCTCGGGTGGGAGTGTCGTTGCTTTCTTT
cdr3_aa: CASMGSGGSVVAFF

v_call: TRBV11-2
cdr3_length: 15
d_call: .
j_call: TRBJ2-1
clone_size: .
cdr3_nt: TGTGCCAGCAGCTTCTTAAGATATAGAGTCAATGAGCAGTTCTTC
cdr3_aa: CASSFLRYRVNEQFF

v_call: TRBV7-9
cdr3_length: 18
d_call: TRBD2
j_call: TRBJ2-3
clone_size: .
cdr3_nt: TGTGCCAGCAGCTTAGACCTGACTAGCGGGAGGAGGACAGATACGCAGTATTTT
cdr3_aa: CASSLDLTSGRRTDTQYF

v_call: TRBV7-3
cdr3_length: 16
d_call: TRBD2
j_call: TRBJ2-1
clone_size: few
cdr3_nt: TGTGCCAGCAGCTCACGACTAGCGGCGTCCTACAATGAGCAGTTCTTC
cdr3_aa: CASSSRLAASYNEQFF

v_call: TRBV28
cdr3_length: 14
d_call: TRBD2
j_call: TRBJ2-1
clone_size: .
cdr3_nt: TGTGCCAGCACGGGCGGGAGCTCCTACAATGAGCAGTTCTTC
cdr3_aa: CASTGGSSYNEQFF

v_call: TRBV7-9
cdr3_length: 15
d_call: .
j_call: TRBJ2-1
clone_size: .
cdr3_nt: TGTGCCAGCAGCCCTCAGGCATTCTCCTACAATGAGCAGTTCTTC
cdr3_aa: CASSPQAFSYNEQFF

v_call: TRBV12-1
cdr3_length: 13
d_call: .
j_call: TRBJ1-5
clone_size: .
cdr3_nt: TGTGCCAGCAGCCCACAGGGGTTGCAGCCCCAGCATTTT
cdr3_aa: CASSPQGLQPQHF

v_call: TRBV12-3/TRBV12-4
cdr3_length: 11
d_call: .
j_call: TRBJ2-5
clone_size: .
cdr3_nt: TGTGCCAGCAGCCAGAAAGAGACCCAGTACTTC
cdr3_aa: CASSQKETQYF

v_call: TRBV14
cdr3_length: 12
d_call: .
j_call: TRBJ2-7
clone_size: .
cdr3_nt: TGTGCCAGCAGCTACTCAGGGGAGGAGCAGTACTTC
cdr3_aa: CASSYSGEEQYF

v_call: TRBV7-9
cdr3_length: 16
d_call: TRBD1
j_call: TRBJ2-1
clone_size: once
cdr3_nt: TGTGCCAGCAGCTTAGGGCCAGGGGGCTTCTACAATGAGCAGTTCTTC
cdr3_aa: CASSLGPGGFYNEQFF

v_call: TRBV28
cdr3_length: 15
d_call: .
j_call: TRBJ1-3
clone_size: .
cdr3_nt: TGTGCCAGCAGTTTAGGGGGGAGCTCTGGAAACACCATATATTTT
cdr3_aa: CASSLGGSSGNTIYF

v_call: TRBV3-1/TRBV3-2
cdr3_length: 13
d_call: TRBD2
j_call: TRBJ2-5
clone_size: .
cdr3_nt: TGTGCCAGCAGCTGGACTAGACGGGAGACCCAGTACTTC
cdr3_aa: CASSWTRRETQYF

v_call: TRBV7-2
cdr3_length: 16
d_call: .
j_call: TRBJ1-2
clone_size: .
cdr3_nt: TGTGCCAGCAGTTCACGCCCGGGACACATCGGGGATGGCTACACCTTC
cdr3_aa: CASSSRPGHIGDGYTF

v_call: TRBV6-5
cdr3_length: 13
d_call: TRBD1
j_call: TRBJ1-2
clone_size: .
cdr3_nt: TGTGCCAGCAGTCAAACAGGGGGCCTTGGCTACACCTTC
cdr3_aa: CASSQTGGLGYTF

v_call: TRBV7-7
cdr3_length: 14
d_call: TRBD2
j_call: TRBJ2-1
clone_size: .
cdr3_nt: TGTGCTAGCAGCGCTAGCGGGAGAAACAATGAGCAGTTCTTC
cdr3_aa: CASSASGRNNEQFF

v_call: TRBV18
cdr3_length: 15
d_call: TRBD1
j_call: TRBJ2-2
clone_size: .
cdr3_nt: TGTGCCAGCTCATTCGACAGGGTGGAAACCGGGGAGCTGTTTTTT
cdr3_aa: CASSFDRVETGELFF

v_call: TRBV5-6
cdr3_length: 13
d_call: .
j_call: TRBJ1-2
clone_size: .
cdr3_nt: TGTGCCAGCAGCTTCGACAGACTTTATGGCTACACCTTC
cdr3_aa: CASSFDRLYGYTF

v_call: TRBV28
cdr3_length: 11
d_call: .
j_call: TRBJ1-2
clone_size: .
cdr3_nt: TGTGCCAGCAGTAACAGGGTAGGCTACACCTTC
cdr3_aa: CASSNRVGYTF

v_call: TRBV27
cdr3_length: 17
d_call: .
j_call: TRBJ1-5
clone_size: .
cdr3_nt: TGTGCCAGCAGTCCCCGACAGCCCCTGTTCGGCAATCAGCCCCAGCATTTT
cdr3_aa: CASSPRQPLFGNQPQHF

v_call: TRBV2
cdr3_length: 18
d_call: TRBD2
j_call: TRBJ2-1
clone_size: .
cdr3_nt: TGTGCCAGCTCTAGTGGACTAGCGGGAGGAGTTGGGACGAATGAGCAGTTCTTC
cdr3_aa: CASSSGLAGGVGTNEQFF

v_call: TRBV7-2
cdr3_length: 18
d_call: .
j_call: TRBJ2-3
clone_size: .
cdr3_nt: TGTGCCAGCAGCTTAGAAGGGGGGACTATCCCTAGCACAGATACGCAGTATTTT
cdr3_aa: CASSLEGGTIPSTDTQYF

v_call: TRBV29-1
cdr3_length: 11
d_call: .
j_call: TRBJ2-1
clone_size: .
cdr3_nt: TGCAGCGTTGAACGAGGATCTGAGCAGTTCTTC
cdr3_aa: CSVERGSEQFF

v_call: TRBV30
cdr3_length: 16
d_call: TRBD1
j_call: TRBJ1-1
clone_size: .
cdr3_nt: TGTGCCTGGAGTCGACAGGGGGTCATTATGAACACTGAAGCTTTCTTT
cdr3_aa: CAWSRQGVIMNTEAFF

v_call: TRBV4-2
cdr3_length: 16
d_call: .
j_call: TRBJ2-6
clone_size: .
cdr3_nt: TGTGCCAGCAGCCAACGGCAGGACTCTGGGGCCAACGTCCTGACTTTC
cdr3_aa: CASSQRQDSGANVLTF

v_call: TRBV21-1
cdr3_length: 14
d_call: .
j_call: TRBJ1-1
clone_size: .
cdr3_nt: TGTGCCAGCAAGCTTTCGAGCATGAACACTGAAGCTTTCTTT
cdr3_aa: CASKLSSMNTEAFF

v_call: TRBV7-9
cdr3_length: 18
d_call: .
j_call: TRBJ1-4
clone_size: .
cdr3_nt: TGTGCCAGCAGCTCCCTAGGGGGTATTGCAGAATCAAACGAAAAACTGTTTTTT
cdr3_aa: CASSSLGGIAESNEKLFF